This TCR beta chain was recovered during a study of shared clonotypes between healthy human individuals. Using immunoSEQ multiplex PCR, the repertoire was profiled, and TCRdb retains in-frame clones only, with some absent. This sample has around 2.3 million clones; under 97% occur once, and the top ten carry around 0.13%. This clone has a single count. Its antigen remains unidentified. Study findings and constraints: Rarefaction curves obtained for sorted subsets showed sequencing incomplete despite large depth. Memory subsets generally showed smaller estimated richness than naive subsets did.

This receptor was obtained from a man aged 18 to 35 in good health. Sequenced material: naive CD4+ T cells sorted from blood. As to subset: CD45RA+ positively selected.

The CDR3 reads CATRTGVIGYGYTF. The CDR3 DNA reads TGTGCCACGAGGACGGGCGTAATTGGATATGGCTACACCTTC. The rearrangement uses TRBV6-1 and TRBJ1-2, with no clear D. Germline V lookup: CDR1 MNHNS, CDR2 SASEGT. The CDR3 loop spans 14 amino acids. The V gene lost 10 bases and the J gene lost 5 bases, with 20 bases spanning the gap.